The rows below give T cell receptor beta chains drawn from one sample of a study of OX40 agonist ivuxolimab in advanced cancers. Sequenced by immunoSEQ multiplex PCR; TCRdb stores in-frame clones only, minus some. The data hold over 45,000 clones, with 79% observed a single time. The sample here was CD4+ or CD8+ T cells sorted from blood, taken in a trial of the OX40 agonist ivuxolimab. These receptors were collected from an adult with an advanced solid tumor such as melanoma, head and neck, liver or kidney cancer. Each CDR3 is given with its conserved first and last residue. Each record gives: V gene, J gene, D gene, clone size, CDR3 protein, CDR3 DNA. A D gene is named only where the DNA matches it firmly. Some rows have no size entry. The others give once, few or many, or a class for an expanded clone.

>TRBV28|TRBJ1-1|-|-
CASSDNRVIGAFF
TGTGCCAGCAGTGATAACAGGGTTATAGGAGCTTTCTTT
>TRBV9|TRBJ1-4|-|-
CASTPREGAATNEKLFF
TGTGCCAGCACCCCAAGAGAGGGTGCCGCAACTAATGAAAAACTGTTTTTT
>TRBV28|TRBJ1-2|-|few
CASSHRRGTLYGYTF
TGTGCCAGCAGTCACCGGCGCGGGACCCTCTATGGCTACACCTTC
>TRBV5-1|TRBJ1-3|-|-
CASSSQGGGNTIYF
TGCGCCAGCAGCTCTCAGGGAGGTGGAAACACCATATATTTT
>TRBV15|TRBJ1-4|-|-
CATSSLGQATNEKLFF
TGTGCCACCAGCAGTCTTGGACAAGCAACTAATGAAAAACTGTTTTTT
>TRBV5-1|TRBJ2-5|TRBD2|few
CASRLALQETQYF
TGCGCCAGCCGACTAGCGTTACAAGAGACCCAGTACTTC
>TRBV18|TRBJ2-7|TRBD2|-
CASSPPGLAGWLYF
TGTGCCAGCTCACCCCCGGGGCTAGCGGGCTGGTTGTACTTC
>TRBV4-2|TRBJ1-4|TRBD1|-
CASSGQGRVYDDEKLFF
TGTGCCAGCAGTGGACAGGGACGAGTATATGATGATGAAAAACTGTTTTTT
>TRBV12-5|TRBJ2-5|-|-
CASGSYPVQETQYF
TGTGCTAGTGGTTCTTACCCGGTCCAAGAGACCCAGTACTTC
>TRBV25-1|TRBJ1-2|-|-
CASSELGGYGYTF
TGTGCCAGCAGTGAACTAGGCGGCTATGGCTACACCTTC
>TRBV10-3|TRBJ1-1|-|-
CAITSPPNTEAFF
TGTGCCATCACCTCCCCGCCGAACACTGAAGCTTTCTTT
>TRBV5-4|TRBJ1-1|-|-
CASSLGGNTEAFF
TGTGCCAGCAGCTTGGGGGGGAACACTGAAGCTTTCTTT
>TRBV19|TRBJ1-2|TRBD1|-
CASSMGGQGKSGYTF
TGTGCCAGTAGTATGGGGGGACAGGGAAAAAGTGGCTACACCTTC
>TRBV5-1|TRBJ2-7|TRBD2|once
CASGRTSASYEQYF
TGCGCCAGCGGGAGGACTAGCGCATCCTACGAGCAGTACTTC
>TRBV11-2|TRBJ1-1|-|-
CASSPQGLNTEAFF
TGTGCCAGCAGCCCGCAGGGCCTGAACACTGAAGCTTTCTTT
>TRBV7-3|TRBJ1-6|-|-
CASSFRSYNSPLHF
TGTGCCAGCAGCTTCCGAAGCTATAATTCACCCCTCCACTTT
>TRBV14|TRBJ1-1|-|-
CASSRPGGAAFF
TGTGCCAGCAGCCGGCCGGGGGGCGCGGCTTTCTTT
>TRBV29-1|TRBJ2-1|TRBD2|-
CSVGGVAGGYNEQFF
TGCAGCGTTGGTGGTGTGGCGGGAGGCTACAATGAGCAGTTCTTC